These T cell receptor beta chains were read from a single sample in a study of identifying expanded T cells in peripheral blood. TCRdb's copy holds only in-frame clones and misses some; the assay was immunoSEQ multiplex PCR. The data hold 70,000 to 95,000 clones, with about nine tenths observed a single time. Material: blood. The origin of the receptors is a person aged 18 to 75 in good health. Each CDR3 is given with its conserved first and last residue. The D gene is left open where the match is weak. The listing skips clone size in some rows; elsewhere it reads once, few, many or a size class.

>NA|TRBV15|TRBJ2-5|NA
CATDREGETQYF
TGTGCCACAGACAGGGAGGGGGAGACCCAGTACTTC
>NA|TRBV29-1|TRBJ2-1|TRBD2
CSVSEGLAGNNEQFF
TGCAGCGTTTCCGAGGGACTAGCGGGGAACAATGAGCAGTTCTTC
>once|TRBV5-1|TRBJ1-1|NA
CASSPYNNPNTEAFF
TGCGCCAGCAGCCCGTACAACAACCCGAACACTGAAGCTTTCTTT
>NA|TRBV6-4|TRBJ2-3|TRBD2
CASSDSGGGGPTDTQYF
TGTGCCAGCAGTGACTCAGGCGGGGGGGGGCCCACAGATACGCAGTATTTT
>NA|TRBV5-1|TRBJ2-7|TRBD1
CASSSGQGYEQYF
TGCGCCAGCAGCTCGGGACAGGGCTACGAGCAGTACTTC
>NA|TRBV11-2|TRBJ2-7|NA
CASSHGVGYEQYF
TGTGCCAGCAGCCACGGGGTAGGCTACGAGCAGTACTTC
>NA|TRBV28|TRBJ2-7|NA
CASTLRGAPYEQYF
TGTGCCAGCACCCTCCGGGGAGCCCCCTACGAGCAGTACTTC
>NA|TRBV19|TRBJ2-7|NA
CASSQGFDEQYF
TGTGCCAGCAGCCAGGGTTTCGACGAGCAGTACTTC
>NA|TRBV6-5|TRBJ2-7|TRBD1
CASRTGFEQYF
TGTGCCAGCAGGACAGGGTTCGAGCAGTACTTC
>NA|TRBV2|TRBJ2-5|TRBD2
CASSGTRQETQYF
TGTGCCAGCAGTGGGACTAGACAAGAGACCCAGTACTTC
>few|TRBV7-6|TRBJ2-1|TRBD2
CASSLAGGPGYNEQFF
TGTGCCAGCAGCCTAGCGGGAGGGCCGGGGTACAATGAGCAGTTCTTC
>NA|TRBV5-1|TRBJ1-1|NA
CASSLLRVNTEAFF
TGCGCCAGCAGCTTGCTCAGAGTTAACACTGAAGCTTTCTTT
>NA|TRBV19|TRBJ2-7|NA
CASSIYREVREQYF
TGTGCCAGTAGTATTTACAGGGAGGTTCGCGAGCAGTACTTC
>NA|TRBV7-2|TRBJ2-7|TRBD2
CASSLGLLAGASSYEQYF
TGTGCCAGCAGCTTAGGCCTACTAGCGGGAGCTTCCTCCTACGAGCAGTACTTC
>once|TRBV28|TRBJ2-5|TRBD2
CASRPPGLEVVTETQYF
TGTGCCAGCAGACCCCCGGGACTAGAGGTCGTTACCGAGACCCAGTACTTC
>NA|TRBV28|TRBJ1-1|NA
CASRLNTEAFF
TGTGCCAGCAGATTAAACACTGAAGCTTTCTTT
>NA|TRBV5-8|TRBJ2-7|NA
CASSLGWYEQYF
TGTGCCAGCAGCCTGGGATGGTACGAGCAGTACTTC
>NA|TRBV10-2|TRBJ1-2|NA
CASSLDSTYGYTF
TGTGCCAGCAGTTTGGACAGCACCTATGGCTACACCTTC
>NA|TRBV6-5|TRBJ1-2|TRBD1
CASSQTGAYGYTF
TGTGCCAGCAGTCAGACAGGGGCCTATGGCTACACCTTC
>NA|TRBV7-2|TRBJ2-2|NA
CASSLGGYRTGELFF
TGTGCCAGCAGCTTAGGAGGCTATCGCACCGGGGAGCTGTTTTTT
>NA|TRBV28|TRBJ1-4|TRBD1
CASSPGQQVEKLFF
TGTGCCAGCAGTCCGGGACAGCAGGTTGAAAAACTGTTTTTT
>NA|TRBV7-2|TRBJ1-1|NA
CASSLSLAVPEAFF
TGTGCCAGCAGCTTAAGTCTCGCGGTGCCTGAAGCTTTCTTT